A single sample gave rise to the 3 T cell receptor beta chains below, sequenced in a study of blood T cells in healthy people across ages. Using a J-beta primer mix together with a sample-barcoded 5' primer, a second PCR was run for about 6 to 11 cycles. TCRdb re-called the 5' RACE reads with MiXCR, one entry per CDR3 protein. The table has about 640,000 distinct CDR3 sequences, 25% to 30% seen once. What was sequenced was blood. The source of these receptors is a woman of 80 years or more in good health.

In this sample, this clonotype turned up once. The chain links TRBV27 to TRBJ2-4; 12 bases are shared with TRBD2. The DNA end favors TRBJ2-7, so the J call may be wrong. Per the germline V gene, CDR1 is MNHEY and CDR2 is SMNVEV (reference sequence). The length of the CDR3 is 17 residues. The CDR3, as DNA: TGTGCCAGCAGCTCACCGTCCCTAGCGGGAGGGCCATACGAGCAGTACTTC. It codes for CASSSPSLAGGPYEQYF.

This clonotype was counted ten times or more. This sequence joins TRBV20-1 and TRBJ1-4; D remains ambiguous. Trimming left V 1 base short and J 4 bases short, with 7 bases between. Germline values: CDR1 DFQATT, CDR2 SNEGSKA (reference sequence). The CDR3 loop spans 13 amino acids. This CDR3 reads CSARVALNEKLFF. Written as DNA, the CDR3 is TGCAGTGCTAGAGTAGCCCTTAATGAAAAACTGTTTTTT.

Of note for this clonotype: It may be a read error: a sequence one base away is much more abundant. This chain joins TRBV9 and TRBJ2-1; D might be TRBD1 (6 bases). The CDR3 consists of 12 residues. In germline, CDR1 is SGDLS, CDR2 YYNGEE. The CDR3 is CVSSAGVTEQFF. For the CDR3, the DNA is TGTGTCAGCAGCGCAGGGGTAACTGAGCAGTTCTTC.